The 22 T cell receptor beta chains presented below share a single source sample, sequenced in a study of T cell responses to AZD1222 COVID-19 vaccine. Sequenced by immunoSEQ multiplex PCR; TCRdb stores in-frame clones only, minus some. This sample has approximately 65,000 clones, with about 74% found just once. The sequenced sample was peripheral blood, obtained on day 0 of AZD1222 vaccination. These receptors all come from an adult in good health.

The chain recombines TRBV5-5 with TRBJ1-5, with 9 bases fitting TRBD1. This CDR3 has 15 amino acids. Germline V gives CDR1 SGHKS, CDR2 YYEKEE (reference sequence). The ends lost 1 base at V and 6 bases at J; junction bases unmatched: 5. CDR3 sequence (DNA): TGTGCCAGCAGCTTGACAGGGGGCATAACTCAGCCCCAGCATTTT. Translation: CASSLTGGITQPQHF.

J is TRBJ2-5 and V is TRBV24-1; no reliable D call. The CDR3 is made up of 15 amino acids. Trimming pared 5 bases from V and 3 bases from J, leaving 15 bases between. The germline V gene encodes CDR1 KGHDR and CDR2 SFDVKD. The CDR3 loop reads CATSGRDQLKETQYF. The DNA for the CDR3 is TGTGCCACCAGTGGCCGAGATCAGCTAAAAGAGACCCAGTACTTC.

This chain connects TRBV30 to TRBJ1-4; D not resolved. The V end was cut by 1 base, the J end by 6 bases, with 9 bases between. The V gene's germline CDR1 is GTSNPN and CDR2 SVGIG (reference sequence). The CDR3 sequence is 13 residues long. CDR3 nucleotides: TGTGCCTGGAGTGATCTTACAGATGAAAAACTGTTTTTT. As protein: CAWSDLTDEKLFF.

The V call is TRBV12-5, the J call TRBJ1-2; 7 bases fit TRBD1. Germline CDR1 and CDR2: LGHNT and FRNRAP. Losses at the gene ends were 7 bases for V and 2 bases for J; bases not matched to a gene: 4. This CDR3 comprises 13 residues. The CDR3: CASAATGNYGYTF. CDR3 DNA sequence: TGTGCTAGTGCCGCGACAGGGAACTATGGCTACACCTTC. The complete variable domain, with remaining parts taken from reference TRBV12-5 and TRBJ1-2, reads DARVTQTPRHKVTEMGQEVTMRCQPILGHNTVFWYRQTMMQGLELLAYFRNRAPLDDSGMPKDRFSAEMPDATLATLKIQPSEPRDSAVYFCASAATGNYGYTFGSGTRLTVV.

The CDR3 loop reads CASSPVGRDYGYTF. Written as DNA, the CDR3 is TGTGCCAGCTCACCGGTCGGACGGGACTATGGCTACACCTTC. The V gene is TRBV18, the J gene TRBJ1-2; D is unclear. Germline CDR1 is KGHSH and CDR2 is LQKENI. This CDR3 contains 14 residues. Trimming took off 3 bases at V and 3 bases at J, with 11 bases between the two ends.

The CDR3 DNA sequence: TGTGCCAGCAGCTGGGGGTCTTCGGGCACTGAAGCTTTCTTT. It is translated as CASSWGSSGTEAFF. The genes are TRBV9 and TRBJ1-1, with D possibly being TRBD1 (5 bases). The CDR3 runs 14 residues. Trimming took 4 bases from V and 4 from J, leaving 14 bases between them. Per the germline V gene, CDR1 is SGDLS and CDR2 is YYNGEE.

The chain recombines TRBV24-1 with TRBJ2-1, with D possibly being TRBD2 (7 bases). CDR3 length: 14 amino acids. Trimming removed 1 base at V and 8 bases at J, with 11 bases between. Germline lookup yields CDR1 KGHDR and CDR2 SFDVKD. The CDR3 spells CATSDLGGGDEQFF. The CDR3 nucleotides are TGTGCCACCAGTGATTTAGGCGGGGGCGATGAGCAGTTCTTC.

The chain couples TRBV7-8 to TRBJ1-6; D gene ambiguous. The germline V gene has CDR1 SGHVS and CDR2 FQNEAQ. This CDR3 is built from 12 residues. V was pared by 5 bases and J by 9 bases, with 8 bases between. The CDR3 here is CASSPWRSPLHF. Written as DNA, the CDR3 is TGTGCCAGCAGCCCCTGGCGTTCACCCCTCCACTTT.

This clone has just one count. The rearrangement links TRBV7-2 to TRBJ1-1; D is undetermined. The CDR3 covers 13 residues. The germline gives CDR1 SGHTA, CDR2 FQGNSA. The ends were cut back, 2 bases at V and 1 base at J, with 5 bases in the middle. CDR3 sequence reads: CASSLSSNTEAFF. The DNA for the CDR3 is TGTGCCAGCAGCTTAAGCTCGAACACTGAAGCTTTCTTT.

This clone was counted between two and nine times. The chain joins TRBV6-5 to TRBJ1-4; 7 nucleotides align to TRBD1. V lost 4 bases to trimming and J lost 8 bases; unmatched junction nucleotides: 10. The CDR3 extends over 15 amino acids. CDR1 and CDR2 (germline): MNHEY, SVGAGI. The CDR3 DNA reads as TGTGCCAGCAGTTCAGCAGGGGGACGGAAGGAAAAACTGTTTTTT. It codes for CASSSAGGRKEKLFF.

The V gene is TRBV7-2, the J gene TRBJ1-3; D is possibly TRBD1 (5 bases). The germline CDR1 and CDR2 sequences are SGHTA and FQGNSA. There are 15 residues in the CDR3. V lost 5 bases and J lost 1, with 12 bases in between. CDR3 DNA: TGTGCCAGCAGCCCAGGGACGGCTTCTGGAAACACCATATATTTT. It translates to CASSPGTASGNTIYF.

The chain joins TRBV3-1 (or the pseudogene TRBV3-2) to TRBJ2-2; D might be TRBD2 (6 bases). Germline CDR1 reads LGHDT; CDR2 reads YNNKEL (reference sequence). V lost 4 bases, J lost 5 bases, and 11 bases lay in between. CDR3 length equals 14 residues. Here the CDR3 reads CASSPGTFTGELFF. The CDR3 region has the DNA TGTGCCAGCAGCCCCGGGACTTTTACCGGGGAGCTGTTTTTT.

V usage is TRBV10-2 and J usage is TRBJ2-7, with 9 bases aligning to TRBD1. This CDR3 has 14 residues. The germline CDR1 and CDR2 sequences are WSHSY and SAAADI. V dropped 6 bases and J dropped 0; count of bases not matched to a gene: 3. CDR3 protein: CASRGQGSSYEQYF. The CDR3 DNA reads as TGCGCCAGCAGGGGACAGGGAAGCTCCTACGAGCAGTACTTC.

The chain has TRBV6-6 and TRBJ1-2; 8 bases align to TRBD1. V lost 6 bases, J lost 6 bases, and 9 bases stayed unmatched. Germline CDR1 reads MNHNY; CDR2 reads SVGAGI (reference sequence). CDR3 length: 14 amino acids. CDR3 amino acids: CASSLGDRGHGYTF. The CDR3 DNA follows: TGTGCCAGCAGCTTGGGAGACAGGGGACATGGCTACACCTTC.

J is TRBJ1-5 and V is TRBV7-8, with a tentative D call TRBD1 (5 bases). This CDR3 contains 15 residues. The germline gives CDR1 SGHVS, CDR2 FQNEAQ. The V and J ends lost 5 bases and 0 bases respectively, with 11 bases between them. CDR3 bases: TGTGCCAGCAGCCAGGGTCGAAATAGCAATCAGCCCCAGCATTTT. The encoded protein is CASSQGRNSNQPQHF.

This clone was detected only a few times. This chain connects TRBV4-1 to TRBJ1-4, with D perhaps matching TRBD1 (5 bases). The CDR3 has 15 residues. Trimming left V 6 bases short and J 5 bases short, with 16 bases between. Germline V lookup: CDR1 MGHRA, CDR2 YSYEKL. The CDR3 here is CASSPWAGLNEKLFF. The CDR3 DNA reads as TGCGCCAGCAGTCCCTGGGCGGGACTAAATGAAAAACTGTTTTTT.

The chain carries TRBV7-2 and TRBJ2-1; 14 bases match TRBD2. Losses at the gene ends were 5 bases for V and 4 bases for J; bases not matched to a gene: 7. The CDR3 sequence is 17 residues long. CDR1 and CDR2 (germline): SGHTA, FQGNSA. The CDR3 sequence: CASSLGTSGGLYNEQFF. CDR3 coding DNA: TGTGCCAGCAGCCTCGGGACTAGCGGGGGTCTTTACAATGAGCAGTTCTTC. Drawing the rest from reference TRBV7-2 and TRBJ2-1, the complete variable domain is GAGVSQSPSNKVTEKGKDVELRCDPISGHTALYWYRQSLGQGLEFLIYFQGNSAPDKSGLPSDRFSAERTGGSVSTLTIQRTQQEDSAVYLCASSLGTSGGLYNEQFFGPGTRLTVL.

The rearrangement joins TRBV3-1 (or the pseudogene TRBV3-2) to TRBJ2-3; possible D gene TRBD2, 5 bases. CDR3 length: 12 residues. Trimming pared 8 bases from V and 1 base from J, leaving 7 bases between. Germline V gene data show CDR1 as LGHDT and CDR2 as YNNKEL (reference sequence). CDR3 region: CASGAGTDTQYF. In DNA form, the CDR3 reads TGTGCCAGCGGAGCGGGCACAGATACGCAGTATTTT.

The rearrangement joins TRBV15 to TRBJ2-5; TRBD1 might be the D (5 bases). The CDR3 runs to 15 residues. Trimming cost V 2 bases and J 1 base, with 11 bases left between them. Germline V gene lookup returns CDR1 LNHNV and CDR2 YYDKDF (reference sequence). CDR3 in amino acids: CATSRFQGFQETQYF. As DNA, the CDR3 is TGTGCCACCAGCAGATTTCAGGGTTTCCAAGAGACCCAGTACTTC.

CDR3 region: CASRRRTSGGTDTQYF. CDR3 nucleotide sequence: TGTGCCAGCAGGCGGAGGACTAGCGGGGGAACAGATACGCAGTATTTT. The chain employs TRBV2 and TRBJ2-3; TRBD2 matches 13 bases. The CDR3 covers 16 residues. Germline assignment: CDR1 SNHLY and CDR2 FYNNEI. V gave up 6 bases and J gave up 3 bases; unmatched junction bases: 6.

The CDR3 coding sequence is TGTGCCAGCAGTTTCCGCTGGGGGAACTCACCCCTCCACTTT. The encoded protein is CASSFRWGNSPLHF. This chain links TRBV27 with TRBJ1-6; perhaps TRBD1 as D (5 bases). The CDR3 runs 14 residues. V shed 3 bases and J shed 10 bases, with 13 bases lying between them. Germline V CDR1 and CDR2: MNHEY, SMNVEV (reference sequence).

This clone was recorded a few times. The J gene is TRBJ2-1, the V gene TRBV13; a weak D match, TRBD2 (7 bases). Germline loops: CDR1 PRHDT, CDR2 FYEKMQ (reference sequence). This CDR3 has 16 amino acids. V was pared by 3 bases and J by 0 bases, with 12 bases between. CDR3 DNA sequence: TGTGCCAGCAGCTTGGGGGGGCCGAGCTCCTACAATGAGCAGTTCTTC. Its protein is CASSLGGPSSYNEQFF.